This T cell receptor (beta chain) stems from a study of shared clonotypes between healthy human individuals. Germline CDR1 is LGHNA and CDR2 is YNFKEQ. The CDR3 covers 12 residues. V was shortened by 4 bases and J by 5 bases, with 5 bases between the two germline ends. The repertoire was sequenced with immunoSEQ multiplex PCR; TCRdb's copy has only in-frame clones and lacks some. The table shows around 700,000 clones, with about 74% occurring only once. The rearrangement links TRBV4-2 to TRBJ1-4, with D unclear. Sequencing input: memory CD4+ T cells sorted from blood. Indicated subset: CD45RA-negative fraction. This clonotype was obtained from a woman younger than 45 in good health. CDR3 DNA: TGTGCCAGCAGCCGACAAAATGAAAAACTGTTTTTT. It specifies CASSRQNEKLFF.